The 20 T cell receptor delta chains below all came from one sample that was sequenced in a study of gamma-delta chains in newborns, infants, children. TCRdb reanalyzed the reads using CATT. The profile shows 1,500 to 2,000 delta-chain clones, more than 35% of them singletons. Sequenced: blood. Receptors were obtained from a child who had a fever.

The rearrangement links TRDV2 to TRDJ1; 8 bases agree with TRDD3. V lost 5 bases to trimming and J lost 4 bases; unmatched junction nucleotides: 11. Germline CDR1 reads GEAIGNYY; CDR2 reads EKD. This CDR3 has 15 residues. Here the CDR3 reads CACGQIGGIVDKLIF. The DNA of the CDR3 is TGTGCCTGTGGCCAAATCGGGGGGATAGTCGATAAACTCATCTTT.

By its share, this clone is large. The CDR3 DNA follows: TGTGCCTGTGACACCGGGTTTGGGGGGACCACCGATAAACTCATCTTT. Its translation: CACDTGFGGTTDKLIF. The chain carries TRDV2 and TRDJ1, with D perhaps TRDD3 (6 bases). The CDR3 length is 16 residues. CDR1 is GEAIGNYY, CDR2 EKD, per germline. Trimming shortened V by 0 bases and J by 1 base, and 14 bases separated the two germline ends.

Turning to this clone: One end of the junction varies from germline; a read error may be responsible. This rearrangement joins TRDV2 to TRDJ3, with a possible D match to TRDD3 (6 bases). Per the germline V gene, CDR1 is GEAIGNYY and CDR2 is EKD. There are 18 residues in the CDR3. In DNA form, the CDR3 reads TGTGCCTGTGACGCGGTGGGGGGAAGCTCCCGGGACACCCGACAGATGTTTTTC. Its protein is CACDAVGGSSRDTRQMFF.

Worth noting for this clone: Compared with germline, one end of the junction differs, possibly owing to a read error. Within the sample, other DNA sequences also encode this same CDR3. The V gene is TRDV2, the J gene TRDJ1; 9 bases map to TRDD3. Looked up from germline, CDR1 is GEAIGNYY and CDR2 is EKD. The CDR3 spans 17 residues. CDR3 nucleotides: TGCGCCTGTGACGAGTTAAGGGGATACGGCGGAACCGATAAACTCATCTTT. This gives the protein CACDELRGYGGTDKLIF.

A remark on this clone: A much larger clone is a single base away; this may be a read error. The chain has TRDV2 and TRDJ1; TRDD3 aligns across 7 bases. Germline V CDR1 and CDR2: GEAIGNYY, EKD. The CDR3 is 17 residues long. J lost 3 bases, V lost 0 bases, and 12 bases had no gene match. As DNA, the CDR3 is TGTGCCTGTGACACCGTGACTGGGGACACGGGGCCCGATAAACTCATCTTT. This gives the protein CACDTVTGDTGPDKLIF.

Points on this clone: One junction end does not reproduce the germline sequence, and a read error may be involved. The rearrangement joins TRDV1 to TRDJ2; TRDD2 might be the D (6 bases). Germline CDR1 is TSWWSYY and CDR2 is QGS. The CDR3 sequence is 17 residues long. CDR3 sequence reads: CALGGPSHLTLAAQLFF. In DNA, the CDR3 is TGTGCTCTTGGGGGTCCTTCCCACCTTACTTTGGCAGCACAACTCTTCTTT.

In this sample, this clone turned up a few times. The rearrangement links TRDV2 to TRDJ2; 8 bases align to TRDD3. Germline values: CDR1 GEAIGNYY, CDR2 EKD. The CDR3 totals 14 residues. The junction had 3 bases not matched to a gene; V was cut back by 2 bases and J by 5 bases. In nucleotides, the CDR3 is TGTGCCTGTGACAGGTTGGGGGATACAGCACAACTCTTCTTT. This sequence encodes CACDRLGDTAQLFF.

This sequence joins TRDV2 and TRDJ1; 12 nucleotides line up with TRDD3. J gave up 0 bases and V 3 bases, and 7 bases lay outside the gene matches. The CDR3 is 17 residues long. Germline V gives CDR1 GEAIGNYY, CDR2 EKD. The CDR3: CACDLTGGYRYTDKLIF. The CDR3, as DNA: TGTGCCTGTGACCTTACTGGGGGATACAGGTACACCGATAAACTCATCTTT.

Concerning this clone: A much larger clone is a single base away; this may be a read error. The chain employs TRDV2 and TRDJ1, with 13 bases identical to TRDD3. J lost 3 bases, V lost 5 bases, and 14 bases had no gene match. This CDR3 region has 18 residues. CDR1 is GEAIGNYY, CDR2 EKD, per germline. The CDR3 protein is CACAGTGGYVGQADKLIF. CDR3 DNA sequence: TGTGCCTGTGCCGGGACTGGGGGATACGTGGGTCAAGCCGATAAACTCATCTTT.

The chain uses TRDV2 and TRDJ3, with 10 bases that match TRDD3. This CDR3 is 20 amino acids long. CDR1 GEAIGNYY and CDR2 EKD come from the germline V gene. Trimming took 3 bases from V and 0 from J; bases not matched to a gene: 10. CDR3 protein: CACDPILGDQSSWDTRQMFF. CDR3 nucleotides: TGTGCCTGTGACCCTATACTGGGGGATCAGAGCTCCTGGGACACCCGACAGATGTTTTTC.

J is TRDJ3 and V is TRDV2, with 8 bases lining up with TRDD3. Germline-derived CDR1 and CDR2 are GEAIGNYY and EKD. V was pared by 1 base and J by 3 bases, with 1 base of the junction left unmatched. The CDR3 consists of 16 residues. CDR3 DNA: TGTGCCTGTGACACTGGGGGATGCTGGGACACCCGACAGATGTTTTTC. Protein product: CACDTGGCWDTRQMFF.

In its sample, this clone was seen a few times. A junction boundary mismatches the germline segment, possibly from a read error. The chain carries TRDV2 and TRDJ3; possible D gene TRDD3, 6 bases. Germline V gives CDR1 GEAIGNYY, CDR2 EKD. The CDR3 has 17 amino acids. CDR3 coding DNA: TGTGCCCGTGACTCCCTGGGGTCCTCCTGGGACACCCGACAGATGTTTTTC. It codes for CARDSLGSSWDTRQMFF.

There are a few counts of this clone. At one end, the junction sequence differs from germline, possibly due to a read error. Other DNA variants within this sample encode the same CDR3. The V call is TRDV2, the J call TRDJ1; 7 positions match TRDD3. CDR3 length: 13 amino acids. Germline CDR1 is GEAIGNYY and CDR2 is EKD. This CDR3 is CACDTWGSDKLIF. The DNA of the CDR3 is TGTGCCTGTGACACGTGGGGGAGCGATAAGCTCATCTTT.

About this clone: Other DNA sequences in this sample translate to the same CDR3. The chain couples TRDV2 to TRDJ1; TRDD3 matches 11 bases. V shed 0 bases, J shed 2 bases, and the junction held 7 bases outside the gene matches. Germline V CDR1 and CDR2: GEAIGNYY, EKD. This CDR3 spans 17 amino acids. CDR3 DNA: TGTGCCTGTGACACCATTGGGGGATACGACCGGACCGATAAACTCATCTTT. Residues: CACDTIGGYDRTDKLIF.

This clone came up once. It may be a read error: a sequence one base away is much more abundant. No DNA is shown, since the ends of the CDR3 on it are uncertain; the CDR3 is the one TCRdb lists. The gene calls are TRDV2 and TRDJ1; the D call of TRDD3 is as the table states it, not checked on the DNA. The CDR3 comprises 16 residues, both ends counted. Germline V CDR1 and CDR2: GEAIGNYY, EKD. CDR3 region: CACDTVGRGIRGKPIF.

Notes on this clone: Relative to the germline gene, one junction end is altered; a read error may explain this. The chain uses TRDV2 and TRDJ3; 10 positions agree with TRDD3. The CDR3 is 23 amino acids. Germline V gene data show CDR1 as GEAIGNYY and CDR2 as EKD. In DNA, the CDR3 is TGTGCCAGTGACACGGGTATACTGGGGGATCTCAGCGGGGAATCCTGGGACACCCGACAGATGTTTTTC. Protein product: CASDTGILGDLSGESWDTRQMFF.

Notes on this clone: Being one base from a much bigger clone, this may be a read error. The rearrangement uses TRDV2 and TRDJ1; 13 bases are shared with TRDD3. The CDR3 is 17 amino acids. V lost 4 bases, J lost 10 bases, and 17 bases stayed unmatched. Per the germline V gene, CDR1 is GEAIGNYY and CDR2 is EKD. The CDR3 DNA is TGTGCCTGTGATATCGTGGTACTGGGGGATACGCAGAAGGGACTCATCTTT. It encodes CACDIVVLGDTQKGLIF.

V gene TRDV2 combines with J gene TRDJ2; 11 bases fit TRDD3. V lost 2 bases, J lost 0 bases, and 1 base stayed unmatched. The CDR3 contains 16 residues. Germline loops: CDR1 GEAIGNYY, CDR2 EKD. The CDR3 region is CACDILGDTLTAQLFF. The CDR3 DNA reads as TGTGCCTGTGACATACTGGGGGATACTTTGACAGCACAACTCTTCTTT.

The V gene is TRDV2, the J gene TRDJ3, with 9 bases lining up with TRDD3. J lost 0 bases, V lost 3 bases, and 8 bases had no gene match. CDR3 length equals 19 residues. CDR1 and CDR2 (germline): GEAIGNYY, EKD. CDR3 residues: CACDPVLGESSWDTRQMFF. In DNA form, the CDR3 reads TGTGCCTGTGACCCTGTACTGGGGGAGAGCTCCTGGGACACCCGACAGATGTTTTTC.

The chain uses TRDV2 and TRDJ1; 11 positions agree with TRDD3. The germline V gene encodes CDR1 GEAIGNYY and CDR2 EKD. This CDR3 spans 18 amino acids. With V trimmed by 3 bases and J by 1 base, 12 bases remained unmatched. The CDR3 is CACDGVLGDTDSTDKLIF. CDR3 nucleotides: TGTGCCTGTGACGGGGTTCTGGGGGATACTGACTCCACCGATAAACTCATCTTT.